This T cell receptor beta chain is from a study of blood T cell repertoires in COVID-19. Study background: The samples span acute and convalescent COVID-19 from the United States, Italy and Spain. T cells, B-cell-depleted T cells, or PBMCs provided the cDNA or gDNA that served as material.

CDR1 SNHLY and CDR2 FYNNEI come from the germline V gene. The CDR3 runs 14 residues. V lost 6 bases, J lost 5 bases, and 11 bases lay in between. Original processing methods: Quantification of nucleated cells was approximated via reference gene primer amplification. The data were produced by immunoSEQ multiplex PCR, yet TCRdb's version contains in-frame clones alone and is incomplete. The V and J calls and clone size come from that table; D and trimming were worked out from the DNA. The sample carries some 45,000 clones, over 70% recorded once. The sequencing input was peripheral blood. The clonotype originates from a man between 70 and 80 years old with acute or convalescent COVID-19. J is TRBJ1-6 and V is TRBV2; the D gene is possibly TRBD1 (5 bases). CDR3: CASRGGVNNSPLHF. Here the CDR3 DNA reads TGTGCCAGCAGGGGGGGGGTCAATAATTCACCCCTCCACTTT.